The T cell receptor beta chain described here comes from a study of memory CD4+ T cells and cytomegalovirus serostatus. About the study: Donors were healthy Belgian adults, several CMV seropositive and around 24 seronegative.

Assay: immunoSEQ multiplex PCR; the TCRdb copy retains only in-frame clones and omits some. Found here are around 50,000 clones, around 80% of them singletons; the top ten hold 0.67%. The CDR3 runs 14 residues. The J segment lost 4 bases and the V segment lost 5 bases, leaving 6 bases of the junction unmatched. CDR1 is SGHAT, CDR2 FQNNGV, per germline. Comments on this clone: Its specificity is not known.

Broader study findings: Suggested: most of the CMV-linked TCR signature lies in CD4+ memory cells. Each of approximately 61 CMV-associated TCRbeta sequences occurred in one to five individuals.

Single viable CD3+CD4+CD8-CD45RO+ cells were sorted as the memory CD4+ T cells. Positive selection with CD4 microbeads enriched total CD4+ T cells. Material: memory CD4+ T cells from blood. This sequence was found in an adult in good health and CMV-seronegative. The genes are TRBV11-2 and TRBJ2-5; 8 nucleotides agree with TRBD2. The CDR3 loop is CASSPIAGRETQYF. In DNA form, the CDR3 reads TGTGCCAGCAGCCCAATAGCGGGAAGAGAGACCCAGTACTTC.